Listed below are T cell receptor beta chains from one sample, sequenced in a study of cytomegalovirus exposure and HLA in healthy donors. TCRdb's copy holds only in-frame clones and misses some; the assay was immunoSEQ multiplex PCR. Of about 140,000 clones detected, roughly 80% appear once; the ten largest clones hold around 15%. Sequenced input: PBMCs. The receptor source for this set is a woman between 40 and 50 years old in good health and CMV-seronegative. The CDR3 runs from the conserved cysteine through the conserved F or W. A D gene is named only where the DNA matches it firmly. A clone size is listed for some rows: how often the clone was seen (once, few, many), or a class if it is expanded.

CASSLAETQYF | TGCGCCAGCAGCTTAGCAGAGACCCAGTACTTC | TRBJ2-5 | - | few | TRBV5-1
CASSALDRGDTIYF | TGTGCCAGCAGTGCCCTGGACAGGGGGGACACCATATATTTT | TRBJ1-3 | TRBD1 | - | TRBV25-1
CASSTSATRDSDTQYF | TGTGCCAGCAGCACTTCGGCGACTAGAGATTCAGATACGCAGTATTTT | TRBJ2-3 | - | - | TRBV7-9
CASSVKAGGSDNEQFF | TGTGCCAGCAGTGTAAAAGCGGGAGGTTCGGACAATGAGCAGTTCTTC | TRBJ2-1 | TRBD2 | few | TRBV2
CASSYAREAEAFF | TGTGCCAGCAGTTACGCTCGGGAAGCTGAAGCTTTCTTT | TRBJ1-1 | - | - | TRBV6-5
CASSLLGLAERGTDTQYF | TGTGCCAGCAGTTTATTGGGGCTAGCGGAGAGAGGGACAGATACGCAGTATTTT | TRBJ2-3 | TRBD2 | - | TRBV28
CASSLAAGGTQATQYF | TGTGCCAGCAGCTTAGCAGCGGGGGGCACCCAGGCTACGCAGTATTTT | TRBJ2-3 | TRBD2 | - | TRBV7-9
CASSLWAAEAFF | TGTGCCAGCAGTTTATGGGCAGCTGAAGCTTTCTTT | TRBJ1-1 | - | - | TRBV28
CASSLDLAGDTGELFF | TGTGCCAGCAGCTTGGACCTAGCGGGGGACACCGGGGAGCTGTTTTTT | TRBJ2-2 | TRBD2 | - | TRBV5-4
CASGPPHRGGLAGGQRNSQYF | TGTGCTAGTGGTCCCCCCCACAGGGGTGGTTTAGCGGGAGGGCAGAGAAACAGTCAGTACTTC | TRBJ2-4 | TRBD2 | - | TRBV12-5
CASSPGRGRYTDTQYF | TGCGCCAGCAGCCCGGGGAGGGGCCGTTACACAGATACGCAGTATTTT | TRBJ2-3 | TRBD2 | - | TRBV4-1
CASSMLAGGFSDTQYF | TGTGCCAGTAGTATGCTAGCGGGAGGGTTCTCAGATACGCAGTATTTT | TRBJ2-3 | TRBD2 | - | TRBV19
CASSGRTNQPQHF | TGTGCCAGCAGTGGGAGGACGAATCAGCCCCAGCATTTT | TRBJ1-5 | - | few | TRBV27
CASSQEAGPYEQYF | TGCGCCAGCAGCCAAGAGGCAGGTCCCTACGAGCAGTACTTC | TRBJ2-7 | - | few | TRBV4-3
CAISEGLAGAETQYF | TGTGCCATCAGTGAGGGACTAGCGGGGGCAGAGACCCAGTACTTC | TRBJ2-5 | TRBD2 | - | TRBV10-3
CASSVGAGVSYEQYF | TGTGCCAGCAGCGTAGGTGCGGGAGTATCCTACGAGCAGTACTTC | TRBJ2-7 | TRBD2 | - | TRBV9
CASSRAGTAGFDEQYF | TGTGCCAGCAGCCGCGCGGGGACCGCAGGGTTCGACGAGCAGTACTTC | TRBJ2-7 | - | once | TRBV4-2
CASSVGLGGGYMNTEAFF | TGTGCCAGCAGCGTAGGGTTGGGGGGGGGATACATGAACACTGAAGCTTTCTTT | TRBJ1-1 | - | - | TRBV9
CASSQDQGRVDEQFF | TGTGCCAGCAGCCAGGACCAGGGGAGGGTCGATGAGCAGTTCTTC | TRBJ2-1 | - | - | TRBV5-4
CASSPIWGGPYGYTF | TGTGCCAGCAGCCCCATCTGGGGGGGTCCGTATGGCTACACCTTC | TRBJ1-2 | - | - | TRBV7-9
CASSSGDRRREQYF | TGTGCCAGCAGCTCCGGGGACAGGCGACGCGAGCAGTACTTC | TRBJ2-7 | TRBD1 | - | TRBV7-2
CSVEDRGSQYF | TGCAGCGTTGAAGATCGGGGAAGTCAGTACTTC | TRBJ2-4 | - | once | TRBV29-1
CASADRGQPQHF | TGTGCCAGCGCAGACAGGGGGCAGCCCCAGCATTTT | TRBJ1-5 | TRBD1 | - | TRBV2
CASRSKLAGSTDTQYF | TGTGCCAGCAGGAGCAAACTAGCGGGGTCCACAGATACGCAGTATTTT | TRBJ2-3 | TRBD2 | - | TRBV4-2
CASSRSAGGRTGELFF | TGCGCCAGCAGCAGAAGCGCCGGGGGTCGTACCGGGGAGCTGTTTTTT | TRBJ2-2 | - | few | TRBV5-1
CASSLSLAGRTDTQYF | TGCGCCAGCAGCTTGAGTCTAGCGGGGCGCACAGATACGCAGTATTTT | TRBJ2-3 | TRBD2 | - | TRBV5-1
CASSQALDREKYF | TGCGCCAGCAGCCAAGCCCTAGACAGGGAAAAGTATTTT | TRBJ2-3 | TRBD1 | once | TRBV4-1